Listed below are T cell receptor beta chains from one sample, sequenced in a study of blood T cells in healthy people across ages. Using its own MiXCR run on the 5' RACE reads, TCRdb lists one record per CDR3 protein. The sample consists of some 850,000 distinct CDR3 sequences, approximately 24% of them appearing once. This sample was also put to use in a study of T cells of mothers and their children.

The sequencing input was blood. Receptor source: a boy younger than 18 in good health. CDR3s include the opening cysteine and the closing phenylalanine or tryptophan. The D gene is left open where the match is weak. Size is stated for part of the rows, as once, few or many counts, or as a class when the clone is expanded.

few	NA	TRBV2	TRBJ1-2	TGTGCCAGCAACTACAGGGCCACTAACTATGGCTACACCTTC	CASNYRATNYGYTF
NA	NA	TRBV12-3/TRBV12-4	TRBJ2-5	TGTGCCAGCATCCTCTTGGGGGCGGGGTGTCAAGAGACCCAGTACTTC	CASILLGAGCQETQYF
NA	NA	TRBV15	TRBJ1-5	TGTGCCACCAGCAGGATTGGATTGACGGCGCAGCAGCCCCAGCATTTT	CATSRIGLTAQQPQHF
few	NA	TRBV28	TRBJ2-1	TGTGCCAGCAGTTCCCTCCCAGCCCCCGGCCCGTTCTTC	CASSSLPAPGPFF
few	TRBD1	TRBV5-5	TRBJ1-1	TGTGCCAGCAGCTCGCATCCGGACAGGGTTGTCACTGAAGCTTTCTTT	CASSSHPDRVVTEAFF
NA	NA	TRBV2	TRBJ1-1	TGTGCCAGCAACGGACACCTGAACACTGAAGCTTTCTTT	CASNGHLNTEAFF
few	NA	TRBV3-1	TRBJ1-5	TGTGCCAGCAGCGTGGCAGACAATCAGCCCCAGCATTTT	CASSVADNQPQHF
NA	NA	TRBV11-2	TRBJ2-3	TGTGCCAGCAGCTTAGAGGGACGGCGGACCCACCCAGATACGCAGTATTTT	CASSLEGRRTHPDTQYF
NA	TRBD1	TRBV2	TRBJ2-7	TGTGCCAGTCACAGGGGAAGTCGATACGAGCAGTACTTC	CASHRGSRYEQYF
few	NA	TRBV30	TRBJ1-1	TGTGCCTGGAGGGCTCGTCCGGGGGGACACACTGAAGCTTTCTTT	CAWRARPGGHTEAFF
few	NA	TRBV7-9	TRBJ2-5	TGTGCCAGCAGCCCGAAGGATAGGGGGGAAGAGACCCAGTACTTC	CASSPKDRGEETQYF
few	NA	TRBV29-1	TRBJ1-4	TGCAGCGTTGGGGCCAGGGTGGACGAAAAACTGTTTTTT	CSVGARVDEKLFF
few	NA	TRBV29-1	TRBJ2-1	TGCAGCGTTTCATTTCTCCGCTCCTACAATGAGCAGTTCTTC	CSVSFLRSYNEQFF
few	NA	TRBV27	TRBJ2-7	TGTGCCAGCACCTCAGCAACCCGGGGCCGATACGAGCAGTACTTC	CASTSATRGRYEQYF
few	NA	TRBV6-5	TRBJ1-1	TGTGCCAGCAGTTATGGGACTCTTGAAGCTTTCTTT	CASSYGTLEAFF
few	NA	TRBV5-1	TRBJ1-1	TGCGCCAGCAGCCCCACCGACGGCGAAGCTTTCTTT	CASSPTDGEAFF
NA	NA	TRBV5-1	TRBJ2-7	TGCGCCAGCAGCTCAACCGGGAGCCAGTACGAGCAGTACTTC	CASSSTGSQYEQYF
NA	NA	TRBV10-3	TRBJ1-1	TGTGCCATCAGTGAGTCAGAGATGAGCACTGAAGCTTTCTTT	CAISESEMSTEAFF
few	NA	TRBV29-1	TRBJ2-3	TGCAGCGGCGGCGACCGGGGACGGGGTGGCACAGATACGCAGTATTTT	CSGGDRGRGGTDTQYF
NA	NA	TRBV29-1	TRBJ2-5	TGCAGCGTTCATGCAGGGCGTCAAGAGACCCAGTACTTC	CSVHAGRQETQYF
NA	TRBD2	TRBV5-1	TRBJ2-7	TGCGCCGGCAGCGCGGGGGGGGCCTCCTACGAGCAGTACTTC	CAGSAGGASYEQYF
few	NA	TRBV12-3/TRBV12-4	TRBJ2-5	TGTGCCAGCAGTTTGGGATACGGACAGATGAACTTC	CASSLGYGQMNF
few	TRBD1	TRBV2	TRBJ2-5	TGTGCCAGCAGTCAGGGGGCAGGGGTGGAAGAGACCCAGTACTTC	CASSQGAGVEETQYF
NA	NA	TRBV3-1	TRBJ2-5	TGTGCCAGCAGTCAACAGGGTGGTGGGGAGACCCAGTACTTC	CASSQQGGGETQYF
many	TRBD2	TRBV3-1	TRBJ2-7	TGTGCCAGCAGCCCCCGCGGGGGGACCTACGAGCAGTACTTC	CASSPRGGTYEQYF
NA	NA	TRBV20-1	TRBJ2-7	TGCAGTGCTAGAGATAGTTACGTGGGGGCAGGCGAGCAGTACTTC	CSARDSYVGAGEQYF
few	NA	TRBV20-1	TRBJ2-5	TGCAGTGCTAGTCCCAGAAGGTTGCAAGAGACCCAGTACTTC	CSASPRRLQETQYF
few	TRBD1	TRBV12-3/TRBV12-4	TRBJ1-2	TGTGCCAGCAGTCTAAGACAGGGGGCGCTGGGCTACACCTTC	CASSLRQGALGYTF
NA	TRBD2	TRBV12-3/TRBV12-4	TRBJ2-3	TGTGCCAGCAGCTCACCGGGACTAGCGGGAGTCACGCAGTATTTT	CASSSPGLAGVTQYF
few	TRBD2	TRBV24-1	TRBJ2-3	TGTGCCACCAGCGATTGGGCTAGCGGTGAGACAGATACGCAGTATTTT	CATSDWASGETDTQYF
NA	NA	TRBV9	TRBJ2-6	TGTGCCAGCAGCGTATATGCACGGGCTGGGGCCAACGTCCTGACTTTC	CASSVYARAGANVLTF
NA	TRBD1	TRBV29-1	TRBJ1-2	TGCAGCGTTGAATGGGGACAGGGGGAAAACTATGGCTACACCTTC	CSVEWGQGENYGYTF